The sequence of this T cell receptor (beta chain) was determined in a study of T cells expressing NK-cell markers. The wider study: Sequencing of TCR beta repertoires drew on sorted CD3+CD56+NKG2C+, CD3+CD56+NKG2C- and CD3+CD56-NKG2C+ T cells. HCMV serostatus: seven of eight sequenced donors positive, one negative.

Each CDR3 protein gets one entry in TCRdb, which reprocessed the 5' RACE reads and gives no DNA. Across 300,000 to 450,000 distinct CDR3 sequences, the top ten clones capture 5.2% of the sample. With regard to this clonotype: Its antigen remains unidentified.

This CDR3 is 16 amino acids long. Germline V gene lookup returns CDR1 SGDLS and CDR2 YYNGEE. Study findings and constraints: These clonotypes also led the CD3+CD56-NKG2C+ fraction in a few donors. Whether the expanded NKG2C+ T cell clones recognized HCMV remained unclear.

The TCR sequence derives from a man aged 18-75 years in good health. The sequenced sample was blood T cells: a sorted CD56 or NKG2C T cell subset, CD4+ or CD8+ T cells, or bulk PBMC T cells (not recorded which). V gene TRBV9 combines with J gene TRBJ2-5; TCRdb picks TRBD1, but there is no DNA to check that call. The CDR3 sequence: CASSEANRVWGETQYF.